Sequencing of this T cell receptor (beta chain) was carried out in a study of human T cells and chemical hapten exposure. Study overall: Researchers reported sensitizing an approximately 2 cm by approximately 2 cm upper inner arm skin site with 2% DPC. Study-level results: Expanded TCR counts at PT1 were positively correlated with the patch test score.

Time point here: patch test 1, 2 weeks after DPC sensitization. The sample's treatment: therapeutic diphenylcyclopropenone sensitization with weekly scalp DPC. Prior to application of each patch test, blood was drawn. Total RNA was isolated from whole blood that had not been fractionated. Germline CDR1 reads LGHNA; CDR2 reads YNFKEQ. CDR3 length equals 16 residues. V was shortened by 0 bases and J by 0 bases, with 6 bases between the two germline ends. TCRdb recomputed calls from the RACE reads with MiXCR, one row per CDR3 protein. The sample has about 380,000 distinct CDR3 sequences; more than 4.5% are singletons. In its sample, this clonotype was seen many times. Antigen: not known.

This clonotype originated in a woman aged 50 to 60 with alopecia areata. Some clones in this sample may be carry-over from other donors' samples. J is TRBJ2-6 and V is TRBV4-2, with D hard to call. The sequences come from whole blood, collected in connection with sensitization to the hapten diphenylcyclopropenone (DPC). CDR3 region: CASSQDLLSGANVLTF. In DNA form, the CDR3 reads TGTGCCAGCAGCCAAGATCTCCTCTCTGGGGCCAACGTCCTGACTTTC.